One sample yielded the 23 T cell receptor beta chains listed below, sequenced in a study of blood T cell repertoires in COVID-19. The repertoire was sequenced with immunoSEQ multiplex PCR; TCRdb's copy has only in-frame clones and lacks some. There are over 120,000 clones in the sample; about four fifths occur only once, and approximately 3.5% lies in the top ten. Sequences were obtained from peripheral blood. The source of these receptors is a man aged 70 or older who had recovered from COVID-19.

The V call is TRBV7-9, the J call TRBJ2-3; possible D gene TRBD2, 6 bases. Trimming took off 3 bases at V and 5 bases at J, with 6 bases between the two ends. The CDR3 is 12 residues long. Germline V lookup: CDR1 SEHNR, CDR2 FQNEAQ (reference sequence). The CDR3 here is CASSFGGDTQYF. CDR3 DNA: TGTGCCAGCAGCTTCGGGGGAGATACGCAGTATTTT.

The chain links TRBV12-3 or TRBV12-4 to TRBJ2-2, with 8 positions matching TRBD2. The CDR3 contains 13 residues. The ends lost 3 bases at V and 10 bases at J; junction bases unmatched: 4. Written as DNA, the CDR3 is TGTGCCAGCAGTTTCCAGCGGGGGAAGGAGCTGTTTTTT. Protein product: CASSFQRGKELFF.

J is TRBJ1-6 and V is TRBV10-3; D may be TRBD1 (5 bases). The CDR3 runs to 16 residues. V lost 5 bases and J 10 bases, leaving 21 bases between the germline ends. Per the germline V gene, CDR1 is ENHRY and CDR2 is SYGVKD. The CDR3 region has the DNA TGTGCCATCAGTTCCGGGGTAAGCGGCGGGGCATCACCCCTCCACTTT. Translation gives CAISSGVSGGASPLHF.

The V and J genes are TRBV7-9 and TRBJ2-3; D possibly corresponds to TRBD1 (7 bases). Germline loops: CDR1 SEHNR, CDR2 FQNEAQ (reference sequence). V lost 3 bases and J 5 bases, leaving 15 bases between the germline ends. The CDR3 is 15 amino acids. The CDR3 loop reads CASSFSGGSGDTQYF. The CDR3 region has the DNA TGTGCCAGCAGCTTCTCAGGGGGGAGTGGAGATACGCAGTATTTT.

The J gene is TRBJ2-7, the V gene TRBV10-3, with D possibly being TRBD1 (6 bases). The V gene lost 3 bases and the J gene lost 5 bases, with 14 bases spanning the gap. Per germline, CDR1 ENHRY and CDR2 SYGVKD. The CDR3 has 14 residues. In DNA form, the CDR3 reads TGTGCCATCAGTGAATCTGGGGGCAGGAACGAGCAGTACTTC. Amino acids: CAISESGGRNEQYF.

This chain connects TRBV24-1 to TRBJ2-2, with D perhaps TRBD1 (5 bases). The CDR3 covers 16 residues. Per germline, CDR1 KGHDR and CDR2 SFDVKD. Trimming shortened V by 2 bases and J by 1 base, and 10 bases separated the two germline ends. The DNA for the CDR3 is TGTGCCACCAGTGATTCTCGACAGCTGAACACCGGGGAGCTGTTTTTT. This gives the protein CATSDSRQLNTGELFF.

This chain uses TRBV24-1 with TRBJ2-1, with D perhaps TRBD2 (6 bases). CDR1 is KGHDR, CDR2 SFDVKD, per germline. V was trimmed by 7 bases and J by 5 bases, leaving 8 bases between them. The CDR3 has 12 amino acids. CDR3 protein: CATSLADNEQFF. The CDR3 coding sequence is TGTGCCACCAGCTTAGCGGACAATGAGCAGTTCTTC.

The chain joins TRBV7-2 to TRBJ2-7; weak D call: TRBD1 (6 bases). V dropped 8 bases and J dropped 1 base, with 15 bases sitting between them. CDR1 is SGHTA, CDR2 FQGNSA, per germline. The CDR3 has 14 residues. Here the CDR3 DNA reads TGTGCCAGCTCCGGACAGAAGGGATCCTACGAGCAGTACTTC. Protein sequence: CASSGQKGSYEQYF.

J is TRBJ2-3 and V is TRBV6-1; D not certain. The CDR3 spans 13 residues. V was cut by 0 bases and J by 5 bases, with 6 bases left in between. Germline V gene sequence: CDR1 MNHNS, CDR2 SASEGT. The CDR3 nucleotides are TGTGCCAGCAGTGAAGCTTTAGTAGATACGCAGTATTTT. It is translated as CASSEALVDTQYF.

The V call is TRBV12-3 or TRBV12-4, the J call TRBJ2-1; a possible D gene is TRBD2 (5 bases). This CDR3 spans 13 amino acids. V was clipped by 3 bases and J by 5 bases, with 8 bases between them. The CDR3 reads CASSLYGNNEQFF. The CDR3 DNA is TGTGCCAGCAGTTTGTACGGGAACAATGAGCAGTTCTTC.

V usage is TRBV24-1 and J usage is TRBJ2-5, with no clear D. Looked up from germline, CDR1 is KGHDR and CDR2 is SFDVKD. This CDR3 is 13 amino acids long. V shed 4 bases and J shed 5 bases, with 10 bases lying between them. The CDR3 sequence is CATSDKLAETQYF. The CDR3 DNA reads TGTGCCACCAGTGACAAGCTTGCGGAGACCCAGTACTTC.

This clone was recorded once. The chain is built from TRBV15 and TRBJ2-5; 9 nucleotides agree with TRBD2. CDR3 length: 16 residues. Per the germline V gene, CDR1 is LNHNV and CDR2 is YYDKDF (reference sequence). With V trimmed by 0 bases and J by 4 bases, 6 bases remained unmatched. CDR3 loop: CATSRDWSSGTETQYF. The CDR3 DNA sequence: TGTGCCACCAGCAGAGACTGGTCTAGCGGGACAGAGACCCAGTACTTC.

A single count supports this clone. The chain has TRBV6-2 or TRBV6-3 and TRBJ1-1, with D perhaps TRBD1 (6 bases). V lost 1 base and J 2 bases, leaving 17 bases between the germline ends. Germline loops: CDR1 MNHEY, CDR2 SVGEGT. The CDR3 consists of 17 residues. The chain's CDR3 is CASSYFMAGAGNTEAFF. CDR3 bases: TGTGCCAGCAGTTACTTCATGGCAGGGGCTGGCAACACTGAAGCTTTCTTT.

This chain joins TRBV13 and TRBJ2-2, with 8 bases matching TRBD1. CDR1 and CDR2 from the germline V gene are PRHDT and FYEKMQ (reference sequence). The CDR3 consists of 16 residues. The V segment lost 5 bases and the J segment 4 bases; nucleotides outside the gene matches: 9. The CDR3 loop reads CASSETARGRTGELFF. CDR3 coding DNA: TGTGCCAGCAGCGAGACCGCCAGGGGGCGCACCGGGGAGCTGTTTTTT.

This sequence joins TRBV27 and TRBJ1-2; no definite D call. Germline loops: CDR1 MNHEY, CDR2 SMNVEV (reference sequence). CDR3 length: 13 amino acids. The V and J ends lost 0 bases and 8 bases respectively, with 10 bases between them. The CDR3 DNA follows: TGTGCCAGCAGTTTATCTAGCGGCTCCGGCTACACCTTC. Protein sequence: CASSLSSGSGYTF.

The rearrangement joins TRBV28 to TRBJ1-2; 7 bases line up with TRBD1. This CDR3 comprises 17 residues. In germline, CDR1 is MDHEN, CDR2 SYDVKM. With V trimmed by 6 bases and J by 4 bases, 17 bases remained unmatched. This CDR3 reads CASSGYGDSVSGYGYTF. The CDR3 DNA follows: TGTGCCAGCAGCGGGTACGGGGACAGCGTGTCCGGCTATGGCTACACCTTC.

V and J are TRBV5-1 and TRBJ2-7, with a tentative D call TRBD1 (5 bases). The V and J ends lost 2 bases and 6 bases respectively, with 12 bases between them. Germline lookup yields CDR1 SGHRS and CDR2 YFSETQ. The CDR3 consists of 13 residues. In nucleotides, the CDR3 is TGCGCCAGCAGCTTCCCTGGGGCCGGCGAGCAGTACTTC. It yields the protein CASSFPGAGEQYF.

The V and J genes are TRBV27 and TRBJ2-7, with 7 bases lining up with TRBD2. The V segment lost 6 bases and the J segment 1 base; nucleotides outside the gene matches: 6. CDR1 MNHEY and CDR2 SMNVEV come from the germline V gene (reference sequence). The CDR3 sequence is 14 residues long. The chain's CDR3 is CASSYRRESYEQYF. The CDR3 DNA sequence: TGTGCCAGCAGCTACCGGCGGGAGTCCTACGAGCAGTACTTC.

V is TRBV6-1 and J is TRBJ2-1; the D gene is possibly TRBD1 (6 bases). V shed 1 base and J shed 2 bases, with 9 bases lying between them. The germline V gene has CDR1 MNHNS and CDR2 SASEGT. CDR3 length: 15 residues. CDR3 DNA: TGTGCCAGCAGTGAAGGAGGGGGAACCTACAATGAGCAGTTCTTC. Translating gives CASSEGGGTYNEQFF.

This chain uses TRBV6-5 with TRBJ1-1; TRBD1 might be the D (6 bases). V shed 0 bases and J shed 4 bases, with 15 bases lying between them. Germline CDR1 is MNHEY and CDR2 is SVGAGI. The CDR3 runs 16 residues. The DNA for the CDR3 is TGTGCCAGCAGTTACTCGATACTCCCAGGGGCCACTGAAGCTTTCTTT. Protein: CASSYSILPGATEAFF.

The chain couples TRBV5-4 to TRBJ2-7; 13 bases match TRBD2. CDR3 length: 15 residues. J was trimmed by 4 bases and V by 0 bases; bases with no gene match: 1. The germline V gene encodes CDR1 SGHNT and CDR2 YYREEE (reference sequence). CDR3 DNA: TGTGCCAGCAGCTTGGCGGGACTAGCGGGATACGAGCAGTACTTC. Amino acid sequence: CASSLAGLAGYEQYF.

This sequence joins TRBV7-2 and TRBJ2-3; 12 bases agree with TRBD2. With 4 bases clipped from V and 2 bases from J, the junction kept 4 bases outside the gene matches. Looked up from germline, CDR1 is SGHTA and CDR2 is FQGNSA. This CDR3 has 16 residues. Here the CDR3 reads CASSWTSGVLTDTQYF. The CDR3 nucleotides are TGTGCCAGCAGCTGGACTAGCGGGGTTCTCACAGATACGCAGTATTTT.

The CDR3 region has the DNA TGTGCCAGCTCACGGACTAGCGGGAGCTACAATGAGCAGTTCTTC. It specifies CASSRTSGSYNEQFF. V usage is TRBV18 and J usage is TRBJ2-1; 13 nucleotides match TRBD2. The CDR3 runs to 15 residues. V was clipped by 4 bases and J by 3 bases; unmatched bases: 0. Germline lookup yields CDR1 KGHSH and CDR2 LQKENI. Based on the CDR3 plus reference TRBV18 and TRBJ2-1, the full variable domain is NAGVMQNPRHLVRRRGQEARLRCSPMKGHSHVYWYRQLPEEGLKFMVYLQKENIIDESGMPKERFSAEFPKEGPSILRIQQVVRGDSAAYFCASSRTSGSYNEQFFGPGTRLTVL.